The next 22 T cell receptor beta chains were all read from a single sample in a study of cytomegalovirus exposure and HLA in healthy donors. The PCR made use of 60 Vbeta and 13 Jbeta primers. Profiled with immunoSEQ multiplex PCR; TCRdb holds only in-frame clones, not every one. The sample shows fewer than 150,000 clones, 70% to 85% of them seen only once. Input material: PBMCs. These receptors were taken from a male donor in good health and CMV-seronegative.

The chain has TRBV6-5 and TRBJ2-2, with D possibly TRBD1 on 5 matching bases. The CDR3 consists of 16 residues. CDR1 is MNHEY and CDR2 is SVGAGI in the germline V gene. The ends were cut back, 1 base at V and 2 bases at J, with 11 bases in the middle. The CDR3 region is CASSYFLGANTGELFF. The CDR3 DNA is TGTGCCAGCAGTTACTTTCTAGGGGCTAACACCGGGGAGCTGTTTTTT.

The chain couples TRBV5-5 to TRBJ1-1; 8 positions match TRBD1. V trimming: 4 bases; J trimming: 7 bases; junction bases outside the gene matches: 6. This CDR3 region has 13 residues. The V gene's germline CDR1 is SGHKS and CDR2 YYEKEE (reference sequence). CDR3 in amino acids: CASSMGQEDEAFF. In DNA, the CDR3 is TGTGCCAGCAGCATGGGACAGGAGGATGAAGCTTTCTTT.

The chain combines TRBV7-2 with TRBJ2-2, with 7 bases fitting TRBD1. Per germline, CDR1 SGHTA and CDR2 FQGNSA. J was trimmed by 6 bases and V by 5 bases; bases with no gene match: 6. The CDR3 runs 14 residues. DNA of the CDR3: TGTGCCAGCAGCACCGACAGGGTGGCCGGGGAGCTGTTTTTT. As protein: CASSTDRVAGELFF.

This sequence joins TRBV14 and TRBJ2-4; the D gene is possibly TRBD2 (6 bases). This CDR3 comprises 14 residues. The V end was cut by 6 bases, the J end by 1 base, with 10 bases between. The germline gives CDR1 SGHDN, CDR2 FVKESK. The CDR3 DNA reads as TGTGCCAGCAGTCCGGGAGCGGCCAAAAACATTCAGTACTTC. Protein: CASSPGAAKNIQYF.

The count of this clone is one. The V gene is TRBV5-4, the J gene TRBJ2-3; 12 positions agree with TRBD2. The V gene end was trimmed by 0 bases and the J gene end by 2 bases; junction bases not matched to a gene: 1. The CDR3 totals 16 residues. Germline CDR1 SGHNT, CDR2 YYREEE (reference sequence). The chain's CDR3 is CASSLGLAGATDTQYF. The CDR3 DNA reads as TGTGCCAGCAGCTTGGGACTAGCGGGAGCCACAGATACGCAGTATTTT.

The chain employs TRBV4-2 and TRBJ2-7; 8 bases map to TRBD2. This CDR3 region has 16 residues. In germline, CDR1 is LGHNA, CDR2 YNFKEQ. J was trimmed by 2 bases and V by 0 bases; bases with no gene match: 6. CDR3 sequence (DNA): TGTGCCAGCAGCCAAGAGCTAGCGGGCTCTACCTACGAGCAGTACTTC. As protein: CASSQELAGSTYEQYF.

This chain links TRBV28 with TRBJ2-1; no reliable D call. This CDR3 contains 14 residues. Per germline, CDR1 MDHEN and CDR2 SYDVKM. V lost 2 bases to trimming and J lost 10 bases, with 15 bases between them. CDR3 protein: CASSLPSPGREQFF. CDR3 sequence (DNA): TGTGCCAGCAGTTTACCCTCCCCTGGGCGCGAGCAGTTCTTC.

V usage is TRBV5-4 and J usage is TRBJ2-3; 9 nucleotides agree with TRBD2. The germline V gene has CDR1 SGHNT and CDR2 YYREEE (reference sequence). The CDR3 has 14 residues. The ends lost 4 bases at V and 1 base at J; junction bases unmatched: 1. CDR3 DNA: TGTGCCAGCAGCAAGCGGGAGGGCACAGATACGCAGTATTTT. Protein product: CASSKREGTDTQYF.

This clone was counted a single time. V and J are TRBV5-1 and TRBJ2-1; the D is unclear. CDR3 length equals 15 residues. The V and J ends lost 3 bases and 0 bases respectively, with 10 bases between them. CDR1 and CDR2 from the germline V gene are SGHRS and YFSETQ. CDR3 sequence reads: CASSSRTSSYNEQFF. CDR3 sequence (DNA): TGCGCCAGCAGCTCCCGTACCAGCTCCTACAATGAGCAGTTCTTC.

In the case of this clone: The sample carries other DNA sequences with the same CDR3. For the CDR3, the DNA is TGTGCCAGCAGCCTGCAGGGAGGAAACACCATATATTTT. It yields the protein CASSLQGGNTIYF. This chain connects TRBV7-2 to TRBJ1-3, with D possibly matching TRBD1 (5 bases). The germline V gene has CDR1 SGHTA and CDR2 FQGNSA. This CDR3 has 13 residues. The germline V and J ends were trimmed by 5 bases and 4 bases, with 9 bases remaining between them.

The chain uses TRBV11-2 and TRBJ2-1; D ambiguous. V lost 3 bases to trimming and J lost 8 bases, with 11 bases between them. The germline V gene has CDR1 SGHAT and CDR2 FQNNGV. The CDR3 extends over 13 amino acids. The CDR3 sequence: CASSFSGSYEQFF. The DNA of the CDR3 is TGTGCCAGCAGCTTCTCCGGGTCCTATGAGCAGTTCTTC.

The chain joins TRBV14 to TRBJ2-1, with TRBD2 matching 10 bases. CDR3 size: 15 residues. CDR1 and CDR2 from the germline V gene are SGHDN and FVKESK. J lost 5 bases, V lost 4 bases, and 5 bases had no gene match. As DNA, the CDR3 is TGTGCCAGCAGCCTACAAGGACTAGCGGACAATGAGCAGTTCTTC. It is translated as CASSLQGLADNEQFF.

In this sample, this clone turned up a few times. The V and J genes are TRBV7-9 and TRBJ2-2, with a possible D match to TRBD2 (6 bases). CDR3 size: 14 residues. V dropped 10 bases and J dropped 3 bases, with 15 bases sitting between them. The germline V gene has CDR1 SEHNR and CDR2 FQNEAQ (reference sequence). CDR3 DNA sequence: TGTGCCACCACGGGACTCCGATACACCGGGGAGCTGTTTTTT. This translates into CATTGLRYTGELFF.

There are a few counts of this clone. This rearrangement joins TRBV4-3 to TRBJ2-4, with 8 positions matching TRBD2. The CDR3 contains 15 residues. From germline, CDR1 is LGHNA and CDR2 YSLEER. V shed 3 bases and J 7 bases; nucleotides not matched to a gene: 8. DNA for the CDR3: TGCGCCAGCAGCCAGGCCTTAGCGGGATCGAACATTCAGTACTTC. Protein product: CASSQALAGSNIQYF.

The chain carries TRBV6-6 and TRBJ2-5; TRBD1 might be the D (5 bases). Trimming cost V 11 bases and J 5 bases, with 18 bases left between them. There are 13 residues in the CDR3. The germline CDR1 and CDR2 sequences are MNHNY and SVGAGI (reference sequence). The CDR3 DNA sequence: TGTGCCGGCACAATCAGCAAGGGGGAGACCCAGTACTTC. Its translation: CAGTISKGETQYF.

The CDR3 DNA follows: TGTGCCAGCAGGGGGGGAACTTCCAATCAGCCCCAGCATTTT. Amino acids: CASRGGTSNQPQHF. This chain joins TRBV27 and TRBJ1-5, with D perhaps matching TRBD1 (5 bases). Germline V gene lookup returns CDR1 MNHEY and CDR2 SMNVEV (reference sequence). This CDR3 has 14 residues. V lost 6 bases and J lost 3, with 12 bases in between.

The genes are TRBV13 and TRBJ2-2; no definite D call. Trimming stripped 0 bases from V and 8 bases from J, with 4 bases between. The CDR3 runs to 12 residues. The germline CDR1 and CDR2 sequences are PRHDT and FYEKMQ (reference sequence). The DNA of the CDR3 is TGTGCCAGCAGCTTAGGTTCGGGGGAGCTGTTTTTT. This encodes CASSLGSGELFF.

The V and J genes are TRBV11-2 and TRBJ1-1, with TRBD1 identical over 8 bases. J lost 4 bases, V lost 1 base, and 11 bases had no gene match. The CDR3 length is 17 residues. Germline-derived CDR1 and CDR2 are SGHAT and FQNNGV. The CDR3, as DNA: TGTGCCAGCAGCTTAGCTCCCCGCTACACAGGGGGCACTGAAGCTTTCTTT. Translation: CASSLAPRYTGGTEAFF.

This chain links TRBV5-1 with TRBJ2-5, with D possibly TRBD1 on 6 matching bases. The CDR3 runs to 15 residues. Germline loops: CDR1 SGHRS, CDR2 YFSETQ. V was pared by 0 bases and J by 4 bases, with 13 bases between. This CDR3 reads CASSLAGEVRETQYF. The DNA of the CDR3 is TGCGCCAGCAGCTTGGCAGGGGAAGTAAGAGAGACCCAGTACTTC.

This sequence joins TRBV19 and TRBJ1-5, with a weak D call TRBD1 (5 bases). Trimming removed 7 bases at V and 0 bases at J, with 13 bases between. The V gene's germline CDR1 is LNHDA and CDR2 SQIVND (reference sequence). There are 15 residues in the CDR3. The CDR3 region is CASTTRAFSNQPQHF. The CDR3 DNA sequence: TGTGCCAGTACCACCAGGGCCTTTAGCAATCAGCCCCAGCATTTT.

This chain links TRBV27 with TRBJ2-7, with D maybe TRBD1 (6 bases). V was cut by 3 bases and J by 4 bases, with 22 bases left in between. The CDR3 has 17 residues. Germline loops: CDR1 MNHEY, CDR2 SMNVEV (reference sequence). This CDR3 reads CASSLIFGRGKGYEQYF. CDR3 coding DNA: TGTGCCAGCAGTTTGATTTTCGGTAGGGGGAAGGGATACGAGCAGTACTTC.

The gene calls are TRBV28 and TRBJ1-1; maybe TRBD1 (6 bases). Trimming cost V 7 bases and J 6 bases, with 12 bases left between them. The germline V gene encodes CDR1 MDHEN and CDR2 SYDVKM. The CDR3 contains 12 residues. CDR3 protein: CASKLQGAEAFF. CDR3 sequence (DNA): TGTGCCAGCAAATTACAGGGTGCTGAAGCTTTCTTT.